The sequence of this T cell receptor beta chain was determined in a study of lymphopenia after photon versus proton radiotherapy. General study points: Relative stability marked proton patients; photon patients lost diversity and naive cells.

Method: immunoSEQ multiplex PCR; TCRdb's copy keeps in-frame clones and lacks some. Of 20,000 or so clones listed, about 83% are singletons. On this clone: Its target is not known.

Trimming cost V 3 bases and J 0 bases, with 15 bases left between them. From germline, CDR1 is SGDLS and CDR2 YYNGEE. The CDR3 length is 16 residues. This receptor was identified in a woman in her forties or fifties with pancreatic cancer. The chain is built from TRBV9 and TRBJ2-5; a weak D match, TRBD1 (6 bases). This specimen was peripheral blood, taken from a patient treated with photon-based radiotherapy. For the CDR3, the DNA is TGTGCCAGCAGCGGCCACCCTACAGGGAACCAAGAGACCCAGTACTTC. Amino acid sequence: CASSGHPTGNQETQYF.